The 21 T cell receptor beta chains presented below share a single source sample, sequenced in a study of response to subunit inactivated influenza vaccine. TCRdb reanalysed the RT-PCR reads using MiXCR and keeps one entry per CDR3 protein. Here the sample spans 650,000 to 850,000 distinct CDR3 sequences, approximately 14% being singletons. The sequenced sample was PBMCs from blood, obtained 14 days before vaccination. These receptors were collected from a man aged 50 to 60 who received an inactivated influenza vaccine.

In its sample, this clonotype was seen many times. This chain joins TRBV6-2 or TRBV6-3 and TRBJ2-7; D is undetermined. In germline, CDR1 is MNHEY, CDR2 SVGEGT. The germline V and J ends were trimmed by 2 bases and 2 bases, with 4 bases remaining between them. The CDR3 contains 12 residues. The CDR3 sequence: CASSYEAYEQYF. The CDR3 DNA reads as TGTGCCAGCAGTTACGAAGCCTACGAGCAGTACTTC.

V and J are TRBV25-1 and TRBJ1-2, with TRBD1 as a possible D gene (5 bases). V shed 5 bases and J shed 8 bases, with 18 bases lying between them. The CDR3 is made up of 14 amino acids. Germline assignment: CDR1 MGHDK and CDR2 SYGVNS. The CDR3 sequence: CASSLQDLPGGYTF. The CDR3 bases are TGTGCCAGCAGTTTACAGGACCTTCCCGGGGGCTACACCTTC.

This clonotype showed up many times. V gene TRBV27 combines with J gene TRBJ2-1, with TRBD2 matching 11 bases. The germline V gene has CDR1 MNHEY and CDR2 SMNVEV (reference sequence). The length of the CDR3 is 15 residues. V lost 4 bases and J lost 2; bases outside the gene matches: 1. This CDR3 is CASSSTSGTYNEQFF. In nucleotides, the CDR3 is TGTGCCAGCAGTTCGACTAGCGGGACCTACAATGAGCAGTTCTTC.

This chain joins TRBV9 and TRBJ2-1; D uncertain. This CDR3 region has 15 residues. V was pared by 0 bases and J by 2 bases, with 9 bases between. CDR1 is SGDLS and CDR2 is YYNGEE in the germline V gene. CDR3 in amino acids: CASSVGSDAYNEQFF. In DNA, the CDR3 is TGTGCCAGCAGCGTAGGCTCGGATGCCTACAATGAGCAGTTCTTC.

This clonotype has more than one count but fewer than ten. The CDR3 region has the DNA TGTGCCAGCAGACAAGGACTAGCGGGGCGTGAGACCCAGTACTTC. It yields the protein CASRQGLAGRETQYF. The chain is built from TRBV27 and TRBJ2-5; TRBD2 matches 12 bases. Germline V lookup: CDR1 MNHEY, CDR2 SMNVEV (reference sequence). The CDR3 has 15 amino acids. The junction had 7 bases not matched to a gene; V was cut back by 6 bases and J by 5 bases.

In its sample, this clonotype was seen a few times. The chain carries TRBV20-1 and TRBJ2-5; D might be TRBD1 (6 bases). Trimming stripped 4 bases from V and 0 bases from J, with 9 bases between. The CDR3 contains 13 residues. The germline CDR1 and CDR2 sequences are DFQATT and SNEGSKA (reference sequence). CDR3 residues: CSATWTDQETQYF. CDR3 nucleotide sequence: TGCAGTGCTACCTGGACAGACCAAGAGACCCAGTACTTC.

This chain links TRBV7-2 with TRBJ2-7, with D maybe TRBD2 (5 bases). Trimming cost V 5 bases and J 0 bases, with 17 bases left between them. The length of the CDR3 is 16 residues. The germline CDR1 and CDR2 sequences are SGHTA and FQGNSA. The CDR3 loop reads CASSPLGLGSSYEQYF. The DNA for the CDR3 is TGTGCCAGCAGCCCTTTAGGTCTGGGGAGCTCCTACGAGCAGTACTTC.

V is TRBV7-9 and J is TRBJ2-5; the D is unclear. From germline, CDR1 is SEHNR and CDR2 FQNEAQ (reference sequence). This CDR3 has 11 residues. V was trimmed by 4 bases and J by 7 bases, leaving 7 bases between them. This CDR3 is CASSSSATQYF. CDR3 in DNA: TGTGCCAGCAGCTCCAGCGCGACCCAGTACTTC. Together with reference TRBV7-9 and TRBJ2-5, the CDR3 gives the full variable domain: DTGVSQNPRHKITKRGQNVTFRCDPISEHNRLYWYRQTLGQGPEFLTYFQNEAQLEKSRLLSDRFSAERPKGSFSTLEIQRTEQGDSAMYLCASSSSATQYFGPGTRLLVL.

This chain uses TRBV10-3 with TRBJ2-1; 7 nucleotides match TRBD1. The CDR3 length is 15 residues. Germline V gene data show CDR1 as ENHRY and CDR2 as SYGVKD. With 4 bases clipped from V and 4 bases from J, the junction kept 7 bases outside the gene matches. Here the CDR3 DNA reads TGTGCCATCAGTGGGCGGACAGGAGATTACAATGAGCAGTTCTTC. The encoded protein is CAISGRTGDYNEQFF.

This clonotype has only a few counts. Here the CDR3 DNA reads TGCGCCAGCAGCCCACTGGGACAGGGATCCAATGAGCAGTTCTTC. This translates into CASSPLGQGSNEQFF. The genes are TRBV4-1 and TRBJ2-1; 9 bases line up with TRBD1. This CDR3 is built from 15 residues. Unmatched junction bases numbered 7, after V lost 4 bases and J lost 6 bases. CDR1 is MGHRA, CDR2 YSYEKL, per germline.

In this sample, this clonotype turned up a few times. The rearrangement links TRBV14 to TRBJ2-7; D ambiguous. This CDR3 contains 15 residues. Trimming took off 2 bases at V and 2 bases at J, with 13 bases between the two ends. CDR1 SGHDN and CDR2 FVKESK come from the germline V gene. The CDR3 is CASSQNRGRTYEQYF. As DNA, the CDR3 is TGTGCCAGCAGCCAAAACCGAGGCAGAACCTACGAGCAGTACTTC. The full variable domain, with the rest looked up from reference TRBV14 and TRBJ2-7, is EAGVTQFPSHSVIEKGQTVTLRCDPISGHDNLYWYRRVMGKEIKFLLHFVKESKQDESGMPNNRFLAERTGGTYSTLKVQPAELEDSGVYFCASSQNRGRTYEQYFGPGTRLTVT.

This clonotype was detected only once. V is TRBV15 and J is TRBJ2-7; 9 nucleotides align to TRBD1. This CDR3 spans 16 amino acids. V gave up 0 bases and J gave up 3 bases; unmatched junction bases: 6. Germline CDR1 reads LNHNV; CDR2 reads YYDKDF (reference sequence). This CDR3 reads CATSREGQGTIYEQYF. The CDR3 DNA reads as TGTGCCACCAGCAGAGAGGGACAGGGTACTATCTACGAGCAGTACTTC.

V and J are TRBV7-2 and TRBJ2-2; 9 positions agree with TRBD2. V lost 5 bases and J lost 4; bases outside the gene matches: 8. This CDR3 has 16 amino acids. Germline values: CDR1 SGHTA, CDR2 FQGNSA. The CDR3 nucleotides read TGTGCCAGCAGCCAATATAGCGGGAGTTTCACCGGGGAGCTGTTTTTT. Amino acids: CASSQYSGSFTGELFF.

The V and J genes are TRBV11-2 and TRBJ2-3; D gene uncertain. CDR1 is SGHAT, CDR2 FQNNGV, per germline. The CDR3 contains 12 residues. With 8 bases removed from V and 2 bases from J, the gap between germline ends came to 8 bases. CDR3 residues: CASQSSTDTQYF. The CDR3 DNA is TGTGCCAGCCAAAGCTCCACAGATACGCAGTATTTT. Looking up the rest from reference TRBV11-2 and TRBJ2-3 gives the full variable domain: EAGVAQSPRYKIIEKRQSVAFWCNPISGHATLYWYQQILGQGPKLLIQFQNNGVVDDSQLPKDRFSAERLKGVDSTLKIQPAKLEDSAVYLCASQSSTDTQYFGPGTRLTVL.

In this sample, this clonotype turned up a few times. CDR3 in DNA: TGCAGTGCTAGGGCGTGGGAGAAGTCCTACAATGAGCAGTTCTTC. This sequence encodes CSARAWEKSYNEQFF. The V call is TRBV20-1, the J call TRBJ2-1, with D possibly matching TRBD2 (5 bases). V lost 3 bases, J lost 1 base, and 13 bases lay in between. Germline assignment: CDR1 DFQATT and CDR2 SNEGSKA (reference sequence). There are 15 residues in the CDR3.

This chain joins TRBV7-9 and TRBJ1-2; 10 nucleotides line up with TRBD1. This CDR3 spans 14 amino acids. Per germline, CDR1 SEHNR and CDR2 FQNEAQ (reference sequence). The ends lost 5 bases at V and 4 bases at J; junction bases unmatched: 4. The CDR3 loop is CASSQGQGPYGYTF. The CDR3 region has the DNA TGTGCCAGCAGCCAGGGACAGGGGCCCTATGGCTACACCTTC.

The rearrangement joins TRBV7-8 to TRBJ2-7; D might be TRBD1 (6 bases). V lost 3 bases to trimming and J lost 3 bases, with 12 bases between them. This CDR3 contains 14 residues. Per germline, CDR1 SGHVS and CDR2 FQNEAQ. The CDR3 protein is CASSLPGHGYEQYF. The DNA for the CDR3 is TGTGCCAGCAGCTTGCCGGGACACGGCTACGAGCAGTACTTC.

This clonotype was observed a few times. This rearrangement joins TRBV12-3 or TRBV12-4 to TRBJ2-7, with D possibly TRBD1 on 6 matching bases. The CDR3 has 15 residues. Trimming shortened V by 1 base and J by 0 bases, and 10 bases separated the two germline ends. CDR3 DNA sequence: TGTGCCAGCAGTTTAGAACAGGGACCCTCCTACGAGCAGTACTTC. Translated: CASSLEQGPSYEQYF.

Many counts were recorded for this clonotype. The J gene is TRBJ1-1, the V gene TRBV4-2; possibly TRBD1 for D (5 bases). This CDR3 is 17 amino acids long. Germline V gene data show CDR1 as LGHNA and CDR2 as YNFKEQ. Deletions cut 1 base from V and 3 bases from J, with 18 bases between. The CDR3 spells CASSQGFRQSGDTEAFF. The CDR3 nucleotides are TGTGCCAGCAGCCAAGGATTTCGACAGTCCGGCGACACTGAAGCTTTCTTT.

V usage is TRBV6-5 and J usage is TRBJ1-2; 9 positions match TRBD1. The CDR3 covers 16 residues. V shed 2 bases and J 4 bases; nucleotides not matched to a gene: 8. CDR1 MNHEY and CDR2 SVGAGI come from the germline V gene. For the CDR3, the DNA is TGTGCCAGCAGTTACACCCAACAGGGGGCGACCTATGGCTACACCTTC. Translation gives CASSYTQQGATYGYTF.

This clonotype was seen many times. This chain uses TRBV24-1 with TRBJ2-2; either TRBD1 or TRBD2 may fit D (5 bases each). This CDR3 is 16 amino acids long. The V gene lost 5 bases and the J gene lost 5 bases, with 17 bases spanning the gap. Germline CDR1 KGHDR, CDR2 SFDVKD. CDR3 DNA: TGTGCCACCAGTGTATCCGGGACCGGGAAGACCGGGGAGCTGTTTTTT. Amino acids: CATSVSGTGKTGELFF.